This T cell receptor (beta chain) was sequenced for a study of blood T cell repertoires in COVID-19. Study summary: Samples taken during acute and convalescent COVID-19 were collected in the United States, Italy and Spain.

As originally analysed: Estimated nucleated cell counts came from reference gene primer amplification. Clones were sequenced by immunoSEQ multiplex PCR, and TCRdb holds only the in-frame ones, with some missing. That table is the source of V, J and clone size, and D and trimming were worked out from the DNA. The sample has under 300,000 clones, 65% to 90% seen once; the top ten hold around a sixth. Trimming removed 3 bases at V and 7 bases at J, with 16 bases between. The length of the CDR3 is 14 residues. The germline CDR1 and CDR2 sequences are MNHEY and SMNVEV (reference sequence). The clonotype was recovered from a man between 18 and 35 years old who had recovered from COVID-19. This chain connects TRBV27 to TRBJ2-7, with D possibly matching TRBD2 (6 bases). Sequencing input: PBMCs or T cells enriched from blood (not recorded which). Here the CDR3 reads CASSLRVGGREQYF. The CDR3 region has the DNA TGTGCCAGCAGTTTGCGGGTCGGAGGGAGAGAGCAGTACTTC.